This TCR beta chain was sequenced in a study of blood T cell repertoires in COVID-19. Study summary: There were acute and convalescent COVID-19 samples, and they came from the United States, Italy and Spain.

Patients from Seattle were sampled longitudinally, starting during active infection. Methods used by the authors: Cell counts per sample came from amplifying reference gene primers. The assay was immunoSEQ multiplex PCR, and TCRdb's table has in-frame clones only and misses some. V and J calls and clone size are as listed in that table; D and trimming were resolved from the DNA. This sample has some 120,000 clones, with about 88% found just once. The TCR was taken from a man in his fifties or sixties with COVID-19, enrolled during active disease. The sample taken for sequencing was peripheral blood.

The CDR3 spells CASSSLSSGGWVFF. The CDR3 nucleotides are TGTGCCAGCAGCTCTCTCTCCTCAGGGGGGTGGGTGTTCTTC. This chain connects TRBV9 to TRBJ2-1; TRBD1 might be the D (7 bases). The CDR3 is 14 amino acids. V was cut by 4 bases and J by 15 bases, with 23 bases left in between. CDR1 and CDR2 from the germline V gene are SGDLS and YYNGEE.